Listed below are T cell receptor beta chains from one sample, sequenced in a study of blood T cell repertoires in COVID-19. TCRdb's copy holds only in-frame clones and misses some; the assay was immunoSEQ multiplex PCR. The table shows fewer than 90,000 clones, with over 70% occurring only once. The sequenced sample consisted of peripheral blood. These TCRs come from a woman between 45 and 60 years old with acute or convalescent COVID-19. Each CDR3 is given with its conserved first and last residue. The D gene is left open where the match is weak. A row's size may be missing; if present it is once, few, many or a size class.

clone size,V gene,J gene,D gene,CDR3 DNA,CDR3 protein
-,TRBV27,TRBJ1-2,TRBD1,TGTGCCAGCAGTTTGACAGGGGACGGCTACACCTTC,CASSLTGDGYTF
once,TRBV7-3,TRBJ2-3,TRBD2,TGTGCCAGCAGCCAGTTAGGCGGGGGGCAGGATACGCAGTATTTT,CASSQLGGGQDTQYF
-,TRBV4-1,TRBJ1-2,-,TGCGCCAGCAGCCAGTCCGGGTTGGAGACAGATGGCTACACCTTC,CASSQSGLETDGYTF
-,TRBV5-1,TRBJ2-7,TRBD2,TGCGCCAGCAGCTTAAAGGGACTAGCTTCCGAGCAGTACTTC,CASSLKGLASEQYF
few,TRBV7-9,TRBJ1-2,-,TGTGCCAGCAGCCCTCCGGACAGATCTGACGGCTACACCTTC,CASSPPDRSDGYTF
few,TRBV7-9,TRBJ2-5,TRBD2,TGTGCCAGCAGCTCCCGACTAGCGGGGGAGACCCAGTACTTC,CASSSRLAGETQYF
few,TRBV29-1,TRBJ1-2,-,TGCAGCGTTGAGGGCAGGCTTAACTATGGCTACACCTTC,CSVEGRLNYGYTF
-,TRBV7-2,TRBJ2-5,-,TGTGCCAGCAGCTTCCCAAGCTTTCAAGAGACCCAGTACTTC,CASSFPSFQETQYF
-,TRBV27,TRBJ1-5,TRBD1,TGTGCCAGCAGTTGGGACAGGCTCAATCAGCCCCAGCATTTT,CASSWDRLNQPQHF
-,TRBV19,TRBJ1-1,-,TGTGCCAGTCATACGGGGGGGAACACTGAAGCTTTCTTT,CASHTGGNTEAFF
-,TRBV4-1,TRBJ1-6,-,TGCGCCAGCAGCGCGACAGAGCGCTCACCCCTCCACTTT,CASSATERSPLHF
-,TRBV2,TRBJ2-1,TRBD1,TGTGCCAGCGGGACAGGGTTAAATGAGCAGTTCTTC,CASGTGLNEQFF
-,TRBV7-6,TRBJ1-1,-,TGTGCCAGCAGCTTAGACGGGGGGCGGACCACTGAAGCTTTCTTT,CASSLDGGRTTEAFF
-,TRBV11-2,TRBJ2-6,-,TGTGCCAGCAGCTTTCGAGAGGGCTCTGGGGCCAACGTCCTGACTTTC,CASSFREGSGANVLTF
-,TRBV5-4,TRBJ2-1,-,TGTGCCAGCAGGGCAGATTCTAGCTCCTACAATGAGCAGTTCTTC,CASRADSSSYNEQFF
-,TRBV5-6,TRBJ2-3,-,TGTGCCAGCAGTTCTCCGCAGACAGATACGCAGTATTTT,CASSSPQTDTQYF
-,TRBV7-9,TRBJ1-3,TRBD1,TGTGCCAGCAGCTTAACAGGGGGCCGCGTAAACACCATATATTTT,CASSLTGGRVNTIYF
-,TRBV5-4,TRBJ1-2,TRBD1,TGTGCCAGCAGCCTTCGACAGGGGGCGGGCTATGGCTACACCTTC,CASSLRQGAGYGYTF
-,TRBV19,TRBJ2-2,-,TGTGCCAGTAGGACCGGGACAAACACCGGGGAGCTGTTTTTT,CASRTGTNTGELFF
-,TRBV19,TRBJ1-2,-,TGTGCCAGTAGTGATGGAGGGACGGCCTCTAACTATGGCTACACCTTC,CASSDGGTASNYGYTF
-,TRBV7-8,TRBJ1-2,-,TGTGCCAGCAGCGCAACCAGGGAATATGGCTACACCTTC,CASSATREYGYTF
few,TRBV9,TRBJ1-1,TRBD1,TGTGCCAGCAGCGCCAACCCGGGACAGGGGGCGCATAGGGGAGCTTTCTTT,CASSANPGQGAHRGAFF
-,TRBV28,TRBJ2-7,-,TGTGCCAGCAGATCTGACAGGTCGGCGGTCTACGAGCAGTACTTC,CASRSDRSAVYEQYF
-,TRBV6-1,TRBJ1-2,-,TGTGCCAGCAGTGACGGGACTGTAGGCTACACCTTC,CASSDGTVGYTF
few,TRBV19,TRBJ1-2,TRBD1,TGTGCCAGTAGTATAGAGACAGGGGTCATCGCTGGCTACACCTTC,CASSIETGVIAGYTF
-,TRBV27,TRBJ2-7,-,TGTGCCAGCAGGTTGGGGCTGGGGTCCTACGAGCAGTACTTC,CASRLGLGSYEQYF
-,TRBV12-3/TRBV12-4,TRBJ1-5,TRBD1,TGTGCCAGCAGTCGACAGGGAAAACAGCCCCAGCATTTT,CASSRQGKQPQHF
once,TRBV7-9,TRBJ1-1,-,TGTGCCAGCAGCTCAGACTGGGGAGAGGCTTTCTTT,CASSSDWGEAFF
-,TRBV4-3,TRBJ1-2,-,TGCGCCAGCAGCCAGGGAGGGGTCTCTGGCTACACCTTC,CASSQGGVSGYTF
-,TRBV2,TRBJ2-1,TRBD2,TGTGCCAGCAGTACAGAGCGGGGTCAATCCCCCTACAATGAGCAGTTCTTC,CASSTERGQSPYNEQFF
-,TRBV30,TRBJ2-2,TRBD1,TGTGCCTGGAGTGCGCACAGGGGGTCCGGGGAGCTGTTTTTT,CAWSAHRGSGELFF
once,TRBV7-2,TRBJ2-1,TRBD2,TGTGCCAGCAGCCCCGCACTAGCGGGTAATGAGCAGTTCTTC,CASSPALAGNEQFF
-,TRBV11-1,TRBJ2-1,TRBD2,TGTGCCAGCAGCTTAAAGCGGGAAAATGAGCAGTTCTTC,CASSLKRENEQFF
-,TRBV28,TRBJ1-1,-,TGTGCCAGCAGCTTCCGGTCCTTGAACACTGAAGCTTTCTTT,CASSFRSLNTEAFF
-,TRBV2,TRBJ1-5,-,TGTGCCACCAAGCCGGGAGGGGATTTGGGCAATCAGCCCCAGCATTTT,CATKPGGDLGNQPQHF
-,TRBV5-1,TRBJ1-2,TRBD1,TGCGCCAGCAGCTTGTTGACGGGACAGGGTAACTATGGCTACACCTTC,CASSLLTGQGNYGYTF
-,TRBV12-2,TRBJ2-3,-,TGTGCAAGTCGCTTAGTGCGGCGGGGGGGCGGCGATACGCAGTATTTT,CASRLVRRGGGDTQYF
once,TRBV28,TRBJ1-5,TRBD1,TGTGCCAGCAGTTTACAAGGGGGCGGCAATCAGCCCCAGCATTTT,CASSLQGGGNQPQHF
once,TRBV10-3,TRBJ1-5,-,TGTGCCATCAGTCCCCGGGGGGCAAATCAGCCCCAGCATTTT,CAISPRGANQPQHF
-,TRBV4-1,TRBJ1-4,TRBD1,TGCGCCAGCAGCCAAGAGGGACAGGGAAATGAAAAACTGTTTTTT,CASSQEGQGNEKLFF
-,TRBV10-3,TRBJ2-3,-,TGTGCCTCCTCCGGGACAACTTCTAGCACAGATACGCAGTATTTT,CASSGTTSSTDTQYF
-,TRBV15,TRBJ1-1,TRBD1,TGTGCCACCAGCAGGGGGGACAGACCCAACACTGAAGCTTTCTTT,CATSRGDRPNTEAFF
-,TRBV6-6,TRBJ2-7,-,TGTGCCAGCAGTGGACACTCCTACGAGCAGTACTTC,CASSGHSYEQYF
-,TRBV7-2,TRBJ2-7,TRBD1,TGTGCCAGCAGATCGGACAGGGGAAAGGTCTACGAGCAGTACTTC,CASRSDRGKVYEQYF
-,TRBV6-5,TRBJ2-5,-,TGTGCCAGCAGGGCCTTTGGGGGCGAGACCCAGTACTTC,CASRAFGGETQYF
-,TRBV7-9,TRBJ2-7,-,TGTGCCAGCAGCTCCAACAGGGAAGGCTGGGACGAGCAGTACTTC,CASSSNREGWDEQYF
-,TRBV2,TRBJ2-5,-,TGTGCCACCGGGAGAAGTCAAGAGACCCAGTACTTC,CATGRSQETQYF
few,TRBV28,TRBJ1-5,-,TGTGCCAGCAGTCTCCACAGATACAATCAGCCCCAGCATTTT,CASSLHRYNQPQHF
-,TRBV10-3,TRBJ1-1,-,TGTGCCATCAGCTCACGTGATACAGGGAACACTGAAGCTTTCTTT,CAISSRDTGNTEAFF
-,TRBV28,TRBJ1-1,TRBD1,TGTGCCAGCAGTTGGACAGGGGGGGAGTCTGAAGCTTTCTTT,CASSWTGGESEAFF
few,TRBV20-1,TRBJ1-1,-,TGCAGTGCCGAGAAGAACACTGAAGCTTTCTTT,CSAEKNTEAFF
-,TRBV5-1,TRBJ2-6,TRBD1,TGCGCCAGCAGCCCGGCCTTGACAGGGGAATTAACTGGGGCCAACGTCCTGACTTTC,CASSPALTGELTGANVLTF
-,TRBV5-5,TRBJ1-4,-,TGTGCCAGCAGCTTGACGCAGGGGAAGAATGAAAAACTGTTTTTT,CASSLTQGKNEKLFF
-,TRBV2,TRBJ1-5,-,TGTGCCAGCAGCCCCACCGAAGACAGAAATCAGCCCCAGCATTTT,CASSPTEDRNQPQHF
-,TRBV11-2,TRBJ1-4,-,TGTGCCAGCAGCTCCTCGGTGGGCCGGGACAAGGCTTTT,CASSSSVGRDKAF
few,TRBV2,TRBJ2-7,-,TGTGCCAGCAGGGGCTTAGGACAGACACAGTACTTC,CASRGLGQTQYF
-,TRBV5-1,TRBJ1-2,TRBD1,TGCGCCAGCAGGCGGTCGGGACAGCACTATGGCTACACCTTC,CASRRSGQHYGYTF
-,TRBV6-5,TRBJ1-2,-,TGTGCCAGCAGAAGTACAGGGATCCATGGCTACACCTTC,CASRSTGIHGYTF
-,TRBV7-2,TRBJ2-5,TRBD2,TGTGCCAGCAGCCTAGCGGGGGGAGTCCAAGAGACCCAGTACTTC,CASSLAGGVQETQYF
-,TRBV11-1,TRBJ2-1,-,TGTGCCAGCAGCTTAGGGCGGGGGCCTTACAATGAGCAGTTCTTC,CASSLGRGPYNEQFF